This passage covers 18 T cell receptor beta chains from one sample sequenced in a study of cytomegalovirus exposure and HLA in healthy donors. Researchers ran the PCR with 60 Vbeta and 13 Jbeta primers. Sequencing was performed with immunoSEQ multiplex PCR; in TCRdb, only in-frame clones are kept and a portion is missing. The top ten hold approximately 1% of the sample, which has roughly 130,000 clones, about four fifths seen once. The source material was PBMCs. Receptors were obtained from a human donor in good health.

In DNA, the CDR3 is TGTGCCAGCAGCTTGCTAGCCGAGTTTGAAGATACGCAGTATTTT. Its translation: CASSLLAEFEDTQYF. This chain uses TRBV5-6 with TRBJ2-3, with D possibly matching TRBD2 (5 bases). Trimming shortened V by 1 base and J by 5 bases, and 14 bases separated the two germline ends. The CDR3 runs 15 residues. Germline V gene data show CDR1 as SGHDT and CDR2 as YYEEEE.

The CDR3 region is CASSQQPGANQPQHF. Here the CDR3 DNA reads TGTGCCAGCAGCCAGCAGCCGGGAGCCAATCAGCCCCAGCATTTT. The V call is TRBV2, the J call TRBJ1-5, with unresolved D. The V gene lost 6 bases and the J gene lost 3 bases, with 15 bases spanning the gap. This CDR3 has 15 residues. Germline assignment: CDR1 SNHLY and CDR2 FYNNEI.

The table lists this clone with a count of one. V usage is TRBV10-2 and J usage is TRBJ2-1; 10 nucleotides line up with TRBD2. Germline V gene data show CDR1 as WSHSY and CDR2 as SAAADI. After removal of 10 bases from V and 7 bases from J, the junction contained 7 bases not matched to a gene. The CDR3 is made up of 13 amino acids. CDR3 residues: CATERGGRNEQFF. The CDR3 DNA reads as TGCGCCACCGAGCGGGGGGGCCGAAATGAGCAGTTCTTC.

The chain is built from TRBV13 and TRBJ1-6, with D possibly TRBD1 on 5 matching bases. Trimming took 0 bases from V and 10 from J, leaving 16 bases between them. Germline V gene data show CDR1 as PRHDT and CDR2 as FYEKMQ (reference sequence). The CDR3 consists of 16 residues. The CDR3 protein is CASSLGRGAVGSPLHF. CDR3 coding DNA: TGTGCCAGCAGCTTAGGCCGCGGGGCGGTTGGATCACCCCTCCACTTT.

This chain uses TRBV2 with TRBJ2-5, with 9 bases identical to TRBD1. Unmatched junction bases numbered 1, after V lost 4 bases and J lost 1 base. The CDR3 is 14 residues long. CDR1 is SNHLY and CDR2 is FYNNEI in the germline V gene. This CDR3 is CASSGQGVQETQYF. In DNA form, the CDR3 reads TGTGCCAGCAGTGGACAGGGGGTCCAAGAGACCCAGTACTTC.

The rearrangement joins TRBV10-3 to TRBJ1-5, with D possibly being TRBD1 (5 bases). With 3 bases removed from V and 9 bases from J, the gap between germline ends came to 6 bases. The CDR3 covers 11 residues. CDR1 is ENHRY, CDR2 SYGVKD, per germline. CDR3 in amino acids: CAISDGGPQHF. CDR3 coding DNA: TGTGCCATCAGTGACGGGGGGCCCCAGCATTTT.

A word on this clone: At one boundary the junction diverges from the germline segment, which might be a read error. The rearrangement joins TRBV28 to TRBJ2-7; D unclear. Germline CDR1 MDHEN, CDR2 SYDVKM. The CDR3 is made up of 12 amino acids. As DNA, the CDR3 is TGTACCAGCACCTCACACAGCCGGGAGCAGTACTTC. This sequence encodes CTSTSHSREQYF. Together with reference TRBV28 and TRBJ2-7, the CDR3 gives the full variable domain: DVKVTQSSRYLVKRTGEKVFLECVQDMDHENMFWYRQDPGLGLRLIYFSYDVKMKEKGDIPEGYSVSREKKERFSLILESASTNQTSMYLCTSTSHSREQYFGPGTRLTVT.

The J gene is TRBJ2-5, the V gene TRBV2; D is possibly TRBD2 (5 bases). The end of the DNA is better explained by TRBJ2-7, so the J call may be wrong. The CDR3 is 15 residues long. CDR1 and CDR2 (germline): SNHLY, FYNNEI. In nucleotides, the CDR3 is TGTGCCAGCAGTGAATCGGGGTTATATACCTACGAGCAGTACTTC. This encodes CASSESGLYTYEQYF.

The chain couples TRBV5-1 to TRBJ2-7; 8 bases agree with TRBD1. J lost 0 bases, V lost 0 bases, and 5 bases had no gene match. The CDR3 covers 16 residues. CDR1 is SGHRS, CDR2 YFSETQ, per germline. The CDR3 here is CASSLVGTGSSYEQYF. CDR3 bases: TGCGCCAGCAGCTTGGTTGGGACAGGTAGCTCCTACGAGCAGTACTTC.

The chain recombines TRBV5-1 with TRBJ2-3; 9 bases are a match to TRBD2. With 6 bases clipped from V and 7 bases from J, the junction kept 21 bases outside the gene matches. The length of the CDR3 is 18 residues. Germline-derived CDR1 and CDR2 are SGHRS and YFSETQ. CDR3 coding DNA: TGCGCCAGCACCCAGGCCCTGCGAGGGCGGGGGGGCACGAATACGCAGTATTTT. It codes for CASTQALRGRGGTNTQYF.

The chain is built from TRBV11-2 and TRBJ1-4; D uncertain. V lost 5 bases to trimming and J lost 8 bases, with 21 bases between them. From germline, CDR1 is SGHAT and CDR2 FQNNGV. The CDR3 loop spans 16 amino acids. The CDR3 reads CASSPDWGLMGEKLFF. As DNA, the CDR3 is TGTGCCAGCAGCCCGGACTGGGGTCTAATGGGAGAAAAACTGTTTTTT.

This chain connects TRBV4-1 to TRBJ1-1, with D possibly matching TRBD1 (6 bases). The CDR3 has 15 residues. CDR1 is MGHRA and CDR2 is YSYEKL in the germline V gene. Trimming pared 0 bases from V and 3 bases from J, leaving 11 bases between. CDR3 sequence (DNA): TGCGCCAGCAGCCAAGATACATACAGGGACACTGAAGCTTTCTTT. It specifies CASSQDTYRDTEAFF.

The V and J genes are TRBV19 and TRBJ1-6; D gene unclear. In germline, CDR1 is LNHDA, CDR2 SQIVND (reference sequence). The V end was cut by 3 bases, the J end by 8 bases, with 11 bases between. CDR3 length equals 14 residues. CDR3 in amino acids: CASSISAGYSPLHF. As DNA, the CDR3 is TGTGCCAGTAGTATCTCGGCGGGTTATTCACCCCTCCACTTT.

The rearrangement links TRBV27 to TRBJ2-3; TRBD2 aligns across 12 bases. The CDR3 consists of 16 residues. Germline assignment: CDR1 MNHEY and CDR2 SMNVEV (reference sequence). After removal of 5 bases from V and 3 bases from J, the junction contained 6 bases not matched to a gene. CDR3 residues: CASSPLLAGGTDTQYF. CDR3 nucleotides: TGTGCCAGCAGTCCCTTACTAGCGGGGGGAACAGATACGCAGTATTTT.

This chain uses TRBV5-1 with TRBJ2-7, with D perhaps TRBD1 (7 bases). The V end lost 1 base, the J end lost 3 bases, and 11 bases lay between the germline ends. Germline V gene lookup returns CDR1 SGHRS and CDR2 YFSETQ. This CDR3 comprises 14 residues. CDR3 DNA sequence: TGCGCCAGCAGCTTGCAGGGGGGAGGCTACGAGCAGTACTTC. Encoded protein: CASSLQGGGYEQYF.

A single count supports this clone. This chain links TRBV2 with TRBJ2-1; 14 positions match TRBD2. After removal of 6 bases from V and 10 bases from J, the junction contained 11 bases not matched to a gene. The CDR3 totals 16 residues. Germline CDR1 SNHLY, CDR2 FYNNEI. CDR3 sequence reads: CASSTGTSGGSGEQFF. In DNA, the CDR3 is TGTGCCAGCAGCACCGGGACTAGCGGGGGTTCGGGGGAGCAGTTCTTC.

This chain joins TRBV27 and TRBJ2-7, with D perhaps matching TRBD2 (6 bases). The CDR3 is made up of 13 amino acids. V was trimmed by 6 bases and J by 7 bases, leaving 16 bases between them. Looked up from germline, CDR1 is MNHEY and CDR2 is SMNVEV (reference sequence). CDR3: CASSKGTLGEQYF. The CDR3 coding sequence is TGTGCCAGCAGCAAGGGGACTTTAGGGGAGCAGTACTTC.

The genes are TRBV7-6 and TRBJ2-5, with 8 nucleotides matching TRBD1. Germline-derived CDR1 and CDR2 are SGHVS and FNYEAQ. The CDR3 extends over 14 amino acids. After removal of 5 bases from V and 3 bases from J, the junction contained 5 bases not matched to a gene. The CDR3 sequence is CASSRPDREETQYF. The CDR3 DNA reads as TGTGCCAGCAGCCGTCCGGACAGGGAAGAGACCCAGTACTTC.